The clone carrying this TCR beta chain was counted only a few times. Its antigen remains unidentified. This record comes from a study of identical twins. Notes on the study in general: Interpretation of the results relied on cross-sectional statistical analysis and not on following the same donors.

The V gene's germline CDR1 is MDHEN and CDR2 SYDVKM. J gave up 5 bases and V 7 bases, and 8 bases lay outside the gene matches. The CDR3 runs to 13 residues. In TCRdb, the 5' RACE reads were re-called with MiXCR into one record per CDR3 protein. The data show about 890,000 distinct CDR3 sequences, 10% to 15% seen once. Another study also made use of these data, one on yellow fever vaccine responses in identical twins.

Sequencing input: PBMCs. The V and J genes are TRBV28 and TRBJ2-7; 7 bases fit TRBD1. The receptor was derived from a woman aged 18-29 years in good health. CDR3 DNA: TGTGCCAGCACTCCGACAGGGATGGACGAGCAGTACTTC. Protein product: CASTPTGMDEQYF.